Listed below are T cell receptor beta chains from one sample, sequenced in a study of shared T cell receptors in the human thymus. Sequencing used immunoSEQ multiplex PCR; TCRdb keeps in-frame clones, though not all of them. This sample carries 500,000 to 850,000 clones, 70% to 90% of them seen once, and the ten largest clones take 0.009% to 0.0095%. This same sample was also part of a study on human thymus T cells.

Source material: thymocytes. The receptor set was obtained from a boy younger than two with a congenital heart defect. CDR3s include the opening cysteine and the closing phenylalanine or tryptophan. The order of the fields is CDR3 DNA, CDR3 protein, clone size, V gene, D gene, J gene. The D gene is left open where the match is weak. The size of a clone is reported for some rows only, either as once, few or many, or as a class for expanded clones.

TGCGCCAGCAGCCAAGACGTAAGCACAGATACGCAGTATTTT,CASSQDVSTDTQYF,.,TRBV4-1,.,TRBJ2-3
TGTGCCAGCAAGGGTGAACGACTAGCCAGCCAAGAGACCCAGTACTTC,CASKGERLASQETQYF,.,TRBV28,TRBD2,TRBJ2-5
TGCGCCAGCAGCCAAGAGCGGGGGCGGAGCTCCTACAATGAGCAGTTCTTC,CASSQERGRSSYNEQFF,.,TRBV4-1,.,TRBJ2-1
TGTGCCAGCAGCGGACCCGGGACAGGGGGCAAGTCCAATCAGCCCCAGCATTTT,CASSGPGTGGKSNQPQHF,.,TRBV7-2,TRBD1,TRBJ1-5
TGTGCCAGCAGCTTTAGGGGGCAAGAGACCCAGTACTTC,CASSFRGQETQYF,.,TRBV5-6,.,TRBJ2-5
TGCGCCAGCAGCCATTTAAGGGCAGGGGTTGACGAGCAGTACTTC,CASSHLRAGVDEQYF,few,TRBV4-1,.,TRBJ2-7
TGTGCCAGCAACTCTAGGGGAACCTACGAGCAGTACTTC,CASNSRGTYEQYF,few,TRBV6-6,.,TRBJ2-7
TGTGCCACCAGCAGAGATCCCAGCTCTGGGGCCAACGTCCTGACTTTC,CATSRDPSSGANVLTF,.,TRBV15,.,TRBJ2-6
TGTGCCAGCAGCGTAGGCGGGACAGAAGGAAACACCATATATTTT,CASSVGGTEGNTIYF,once,TRBV9,TRBD1,TRBJ1-3
TGCGCCAGCAGCCGATACGAAAGGGACACCCAGAACTATGGCTACACCTTC,CASSRYERDTQNYGYTF,.,TRBV4-3,.,TRBJ1-2
TGTGCCAGCAGTTTATGGCTCCGGGGTGGAAACACCATATATTTT,CASSLWLRGGNTIYF,.,TRBV28,.,TRBJ1-3
TGTGCCAGCAGTTTCGACAGGGCCTCCTACGAGCAGTACTTC,CASSFDRASYEQYF,.,TRBV27,TRBD1,TRBJ2-7
TGTGCCAGGGTGGGGGGACTCCAGAACACTGAAGCTTTCTTT,CARVGGLQNTEAFF,.,TRBV28,.,TRBJ1-1
TGCGCCAGCAGACCCCCTGGACTATCCGATGTGGGGGAGCAGTACTTC,CASRPPGLSDVGEQYF,.,TRBV5-1,.,TRBJ2-7
TGTGCCAGCAGCCAAGCAGCCCCCGGGGTTGTGGACACCATATATTTT,CASSQAAPGVVDTIYF,.,TRBV14,.,TRBJ1-3
TGTGCCAGCAGTAAAATTCGACAGGGGGCGTTGGAAAACACCATATATTTT,CASSKIRQGALENTIYF,.,TRBV7-2,TRBD1,TRBJ1-3
TGTGCCAGCAGCCCATGGGCAGACCTAGCCAAAAACATTCAGTACTTC,CASSPWADLAKNIQYF,.,TRBV7-9,.,TRBJ2-4
TGTGCCAGCAGTTCGACCGGGTCGAACACCGGGGAGCTGTTTTTT,CASSSTGSNTGELFF,few,TRBV27,.,TRBJ2-2
TGTGCCAGCAGCCTTTGGACAGGGGGCGACCCCGGGGAGCTGTTTTTT,CASSLWTGGDPGELFF,.,TRBV4-2,TRBD1,TRBJ2-2
TGTGCCAGCAGCCAGGATGGGGACAACGGAAACACCATATATTTT,CASSQDGDNGNTIYF,.,TRBV14,.,TRBJ1-3
TGTGCCAGCAGTCGCGGACTAGCGGGGTCTCACGATGAGCAGTTCTTC,CASSRGLAGSHDEQFF,.,TRBV27,TRBD2,TRBJ2-1
TGCGCCAGCAGCCAAGATACAGGGGGCCCCTACGAGCAGTACTTC,CASSQDTGGPYEQYF,few,TRBV4-3,TRBD1,TRBJ2-7
TGCGCCAGCAGCCAAGGGACAGATTCTAGCACAGATACGCAGTATTTT,CASSQGTDSSTDTQYF,.,TRBV5-1,TRBD1,TRBJ2-3
TGTGCCAGCACTCTGGGGGGAGCACCACAGGGGAGTTCTGGAAACACCATATATTTT,CASTLGGAPQGSSGNTIYF,few,TRBV28,TRBD1,TRBJ1-3
TGTGCCAGCAGCTTAGCGCAGGGGGCGGGAGGCTACACCTTC,CASSLAQGAGGYTF,.,TRBV7-9,TRBD1,TRBJ1-2
TGTGCCAGCAGTTTGGTAGCGGCCACAGATACGCAGTATTTT,CASSLVAATDTQYF,.,TRBV28,.,TRBJ2-3
TGTGCCAGCGGAAAAGGACAGGGGACCCCTTCGTTCTCCTACGAGCAGTACTTC,CASGKGQGTPSFSYEQYF,.,TRBV28,TRBD1,TRBJ2-7
TGTGCCAGCAGTTCAGGGGGCCTGAACACTGAAGCTTTCTTT,CASSSGGLNTEAFF,.,TRBV6-5,TRBD1,TRBJ1-1
TGTGCCACCAGAACTCACGACACTGAAGCTTTCTTT,CATRTHDTEAFF,.,TRBV15,.,TRBJ1-1
TGCGCCAGCAGCCAAGCGTGGACTAGCTGGGCCGGGGAGCTGTTTTTT,CASSQAWTSWAGELFF,once,TRBV4-1,TRBD2,TRBJ2-2
TGTGCCAGCAGCACCGACAGGGACTATGGCTACACCTTC,CASSTDRDYGYTF,.,TRBV6-6,TRBD1,TRBJ1-2